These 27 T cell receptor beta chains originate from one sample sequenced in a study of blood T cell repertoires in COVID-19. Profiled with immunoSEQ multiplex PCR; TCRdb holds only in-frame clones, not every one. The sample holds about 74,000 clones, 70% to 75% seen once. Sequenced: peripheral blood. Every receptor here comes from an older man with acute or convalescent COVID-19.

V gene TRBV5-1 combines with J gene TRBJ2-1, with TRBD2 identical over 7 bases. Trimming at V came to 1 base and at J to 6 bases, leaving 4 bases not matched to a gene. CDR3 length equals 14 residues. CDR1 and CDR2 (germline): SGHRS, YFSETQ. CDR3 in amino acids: CASSLSRTSNEQFF. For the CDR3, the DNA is TGCGCCAGCAGCTTGTCTCGGACTAGCAATGAGCAGTTCTTC. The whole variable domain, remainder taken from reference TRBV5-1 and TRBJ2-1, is KAGVTQTPRYLIKTRGQQVTLSCSPISGHRSVSWYQQTPGQGLQFLFEYFSETQRNKGNFPGRFSGRQFSNSRSEMNVSTLELGDSALYLCASSLSRTSNEQFFGPGTRLTVL.

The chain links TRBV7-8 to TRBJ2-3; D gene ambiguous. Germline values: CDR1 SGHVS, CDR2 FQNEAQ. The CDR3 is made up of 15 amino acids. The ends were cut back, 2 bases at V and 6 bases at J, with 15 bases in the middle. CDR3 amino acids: CASSLPPAVVDTQYF. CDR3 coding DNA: TGTGCCAGCAGCTTACCCCCGGCGGTTGTGGATACGCAGTATTTT.

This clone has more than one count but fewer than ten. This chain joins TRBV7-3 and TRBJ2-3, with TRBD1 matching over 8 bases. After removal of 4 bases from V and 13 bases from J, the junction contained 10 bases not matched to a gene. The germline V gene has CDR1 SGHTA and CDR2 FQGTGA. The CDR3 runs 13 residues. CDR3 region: CASSSAPTGVKYF. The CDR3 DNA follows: TGTGCCAGCAGCTCAGCCCCGACAGGGGTAAAGTATTTT.

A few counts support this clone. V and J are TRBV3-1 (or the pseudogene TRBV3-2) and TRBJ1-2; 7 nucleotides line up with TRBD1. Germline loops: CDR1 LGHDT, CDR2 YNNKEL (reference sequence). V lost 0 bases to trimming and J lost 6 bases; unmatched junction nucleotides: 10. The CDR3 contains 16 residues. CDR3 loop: CASSQEPPDRANGYTF. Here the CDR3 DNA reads TGTGCCAGCAGCCAAGAACCCCCCGACAGGGCGAATGGCTACACCTTC.

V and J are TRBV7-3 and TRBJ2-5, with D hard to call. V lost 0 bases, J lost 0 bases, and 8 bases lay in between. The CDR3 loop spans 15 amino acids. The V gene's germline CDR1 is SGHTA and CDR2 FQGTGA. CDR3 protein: CASSLTAGYQETQYF. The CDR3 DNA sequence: TGTGCCAGCAGCTTAACGGCAGGATACCAAGAGACCCAGTACTTC.

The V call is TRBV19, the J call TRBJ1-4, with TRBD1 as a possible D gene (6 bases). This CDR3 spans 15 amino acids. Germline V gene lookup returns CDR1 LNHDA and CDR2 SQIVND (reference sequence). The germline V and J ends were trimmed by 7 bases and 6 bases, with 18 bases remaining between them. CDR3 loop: CASKGGRTVYEKLFF. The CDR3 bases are TGTGCCAGTAAGGGGGGGCGGACAGTATATGAAAAACTGTTTTTT.

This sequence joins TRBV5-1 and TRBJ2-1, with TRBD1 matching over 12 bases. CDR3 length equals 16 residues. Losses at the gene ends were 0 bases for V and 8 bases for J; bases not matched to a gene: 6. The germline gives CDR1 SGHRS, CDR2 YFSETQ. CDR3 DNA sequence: TGCGCCAGCAGCTTGGCCGGGACAGGGGGCTTCGATGAGCAGTTCTTC. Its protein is CASSLAGTGGFDEQFF.

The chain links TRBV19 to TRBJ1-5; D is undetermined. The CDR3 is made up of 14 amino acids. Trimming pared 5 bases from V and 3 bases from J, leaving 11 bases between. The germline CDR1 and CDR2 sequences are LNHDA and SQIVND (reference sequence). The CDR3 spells CASSVWSDNQPQHF. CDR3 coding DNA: TGTGCCAGTAGTGTATGGTCAGACAATCAGCCCCAGCATTTT.

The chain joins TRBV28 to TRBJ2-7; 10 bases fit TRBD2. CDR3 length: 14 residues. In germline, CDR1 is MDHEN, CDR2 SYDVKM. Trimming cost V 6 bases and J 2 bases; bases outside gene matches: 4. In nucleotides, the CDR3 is TGTGCCAGCAGGGCTAGCGGGAGACCCTACGAGCAGTACTTC. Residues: CASRASGRPYEQYF.

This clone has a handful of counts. The CDR3 bases are TGTGCCAGCAGTTATTCAGTCGTGAACACTGAAGCTTTCTTT. As protein: CASSYSVVNTEAFF. The chain combines TRBV6-2 or TRBV6-3 with TRBJ1-1; no reliable D call. CDR1 and CDR2 from the germline V gene are MNHEY and SVGEGT. The CDR3 is 14 amino acids. Trimming took 3 bases from V and 0 from J, leaving 8 bases between them.

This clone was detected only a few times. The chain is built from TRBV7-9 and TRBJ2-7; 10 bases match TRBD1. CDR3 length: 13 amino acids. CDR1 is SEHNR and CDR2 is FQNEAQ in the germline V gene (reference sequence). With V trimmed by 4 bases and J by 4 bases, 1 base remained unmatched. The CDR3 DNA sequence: TGTGCCAGCAGCTGGACAGGGGGATACGAGCAGTACTTC. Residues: CASSWTGGYEQYF.

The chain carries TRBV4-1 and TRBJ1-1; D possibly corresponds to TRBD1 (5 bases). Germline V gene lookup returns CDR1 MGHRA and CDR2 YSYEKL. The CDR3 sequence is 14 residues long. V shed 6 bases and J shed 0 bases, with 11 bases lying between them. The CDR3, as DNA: TGCGCCAGCAGGGCAGGGCTTATGAACACTGAAGCTTTCTTT. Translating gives CASRAGLMNTEAFF.

In DNA form, the CDR3 reads TGTGCCAGCAGTGAAGGACAGGGGGTTAATGGCTACACCTTC. It yields the protein CASSEGQGVNGYTF. The genes are TRBV25-1 and TRBJ1-2; 10 nucleotides agree with TRBD1. This CDR3 is 14 amino acids long. Germline loops: CDR1 MGHDK, CDR2 SYGVNS. Trimming cost V 2 bases and J 6 bases; bases outside gene matches: 3.

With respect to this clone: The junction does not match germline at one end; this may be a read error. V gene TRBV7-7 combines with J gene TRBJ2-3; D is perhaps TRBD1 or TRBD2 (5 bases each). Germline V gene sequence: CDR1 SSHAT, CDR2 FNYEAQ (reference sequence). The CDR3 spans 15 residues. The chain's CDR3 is CASSLGTGSTDTQYF. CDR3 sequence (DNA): TGTGCTAGCAGCTTAGGGACGGGGAGCACAGATACGCAGTATTTT.

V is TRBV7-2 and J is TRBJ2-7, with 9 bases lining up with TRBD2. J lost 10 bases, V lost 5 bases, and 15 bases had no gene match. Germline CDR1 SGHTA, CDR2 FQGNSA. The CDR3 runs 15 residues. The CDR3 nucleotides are TGTGCCAGCAGCAACCCTGGGGGGCTAGCGGGGATTCAGTACTTC. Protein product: CASSNPGGLAGIQYF.

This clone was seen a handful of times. Here the CDR3 DNA reads TGTGCCAGCAGTTTGGGACAGGGGAGGCGAGGGAGCACAGATACGCAGTATTTT. The encoded protein is CASSLGQGRRGSTDTQYF. The genes are TRBV28 and TRBJ2-3; 10 bases line up with TRBD1. Germline loops: CDR1 MDHEN, CDR2 SYDVKM. The CDR3 loop spans 18 amino acids. J lost 0 bases, V lost 3 bases, and 9 bases had no gene match.

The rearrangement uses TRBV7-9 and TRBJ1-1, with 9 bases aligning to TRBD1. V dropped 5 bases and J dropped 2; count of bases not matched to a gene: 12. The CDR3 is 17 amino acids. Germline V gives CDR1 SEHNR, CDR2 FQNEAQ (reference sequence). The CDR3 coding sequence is TGTGCCAGCAGCCCTTCTCCGGGACAGGGAACTAACACTGAAGCTTTCTTT. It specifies CASSPSPGQGTNTEAFF.

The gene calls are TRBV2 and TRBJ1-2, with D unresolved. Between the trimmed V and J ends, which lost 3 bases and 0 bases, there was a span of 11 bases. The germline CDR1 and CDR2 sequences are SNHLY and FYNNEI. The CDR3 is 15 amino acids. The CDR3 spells CASSDNRITNYGYTF. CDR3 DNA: TGTGCCAGCAGTGATAATAGAATTACTAACTATGGCTACACCTTC.

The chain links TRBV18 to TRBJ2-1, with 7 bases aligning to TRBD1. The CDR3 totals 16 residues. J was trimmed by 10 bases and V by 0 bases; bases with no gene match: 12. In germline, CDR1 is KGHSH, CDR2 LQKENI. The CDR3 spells CASSPPSGQGVGEQFF. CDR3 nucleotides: TGTGCCAGCTCACCACCCTCAGGGCAGGGGGTAGGGGAGCAGTTCTTC.

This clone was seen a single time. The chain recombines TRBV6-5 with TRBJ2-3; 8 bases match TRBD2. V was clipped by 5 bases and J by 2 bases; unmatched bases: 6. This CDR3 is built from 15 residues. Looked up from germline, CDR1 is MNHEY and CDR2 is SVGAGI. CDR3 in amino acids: CASSLLSGNTDTQYF. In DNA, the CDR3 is TGTGCCAGCAGTCTACTTAGCGGGAACACAGATACGCAGTATTTT.

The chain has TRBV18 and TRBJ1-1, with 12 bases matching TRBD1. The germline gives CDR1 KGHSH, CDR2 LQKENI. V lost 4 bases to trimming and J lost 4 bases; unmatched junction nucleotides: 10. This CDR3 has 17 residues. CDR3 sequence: CASSLGQGAPEGTEAFF. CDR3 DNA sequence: TGTGCCAGCTCACTGGGACAGGGGGCTCCCGAGGGCACTGAAGCTTTCTTT.

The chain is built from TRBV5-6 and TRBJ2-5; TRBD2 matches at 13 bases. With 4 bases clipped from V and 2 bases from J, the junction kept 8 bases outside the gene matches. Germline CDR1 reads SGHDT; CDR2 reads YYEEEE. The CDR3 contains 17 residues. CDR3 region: CASSAGTSGIPQETQYF. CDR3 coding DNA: TGTGCCAGCAGCGCTGGGACTAGCGGGATCCCGCAAGAGACCCAGTACTTC.

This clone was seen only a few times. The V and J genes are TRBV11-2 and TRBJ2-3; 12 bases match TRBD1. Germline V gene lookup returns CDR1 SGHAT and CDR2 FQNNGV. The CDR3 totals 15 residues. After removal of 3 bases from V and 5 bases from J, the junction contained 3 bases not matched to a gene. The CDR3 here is CASSLGQGAVDTQYF. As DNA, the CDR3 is TGTGCCAGCAGCTTGGGACAGGGGGCCGTAGATACGCAGTATTTT.

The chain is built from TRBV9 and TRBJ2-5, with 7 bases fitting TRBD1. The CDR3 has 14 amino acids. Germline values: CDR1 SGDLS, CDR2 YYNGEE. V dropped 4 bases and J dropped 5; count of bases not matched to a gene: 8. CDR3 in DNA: TGTGCCAGCAGCCCCCGACAGGGAGAGGAGACCCAGTACTTC. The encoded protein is CASSPRQGEETQYF.

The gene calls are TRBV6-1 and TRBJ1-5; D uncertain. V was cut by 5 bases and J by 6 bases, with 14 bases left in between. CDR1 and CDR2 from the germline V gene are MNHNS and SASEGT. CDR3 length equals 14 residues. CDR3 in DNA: TGTGCCAGCAGTTATTCAGATTCGGGTCAGCCCCAGCATTTT. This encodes CASSYSDSGQPQHF.

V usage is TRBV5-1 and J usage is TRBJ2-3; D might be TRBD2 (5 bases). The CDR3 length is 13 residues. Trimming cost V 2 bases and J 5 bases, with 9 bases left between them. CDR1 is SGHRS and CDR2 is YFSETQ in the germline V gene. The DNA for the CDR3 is TGCGCCAGCAGCTTTCCCGGGGTAGATACGCAGTATTTT. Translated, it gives CASSFPGVDTQYF.

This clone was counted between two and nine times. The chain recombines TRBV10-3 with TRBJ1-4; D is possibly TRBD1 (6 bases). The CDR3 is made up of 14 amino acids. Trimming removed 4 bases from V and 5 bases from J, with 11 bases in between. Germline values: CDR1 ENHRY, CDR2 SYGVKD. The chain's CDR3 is CAISATGQNEKLFF. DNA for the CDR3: TGTGCCATCAGTGCCACAGGGCAGAATGAAAAACTGTTTTTT.